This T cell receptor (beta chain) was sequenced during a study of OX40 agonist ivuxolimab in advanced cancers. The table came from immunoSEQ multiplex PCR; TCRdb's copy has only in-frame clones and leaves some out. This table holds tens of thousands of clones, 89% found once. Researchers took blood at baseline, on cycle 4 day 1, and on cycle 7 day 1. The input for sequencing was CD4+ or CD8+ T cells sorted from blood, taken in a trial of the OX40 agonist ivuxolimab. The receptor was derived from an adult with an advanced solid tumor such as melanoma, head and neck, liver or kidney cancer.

The chain's CDR3 is CASSQRQTLANYGYTF. The CDR3 DNA reads as TGCGCCAGCAGTCAGCGGCAGACACTGGCTAACTATGGCTACACCTTC. The chain has TRBV23-1 and TRBJ1-2; D unclear. TRBV23-1 is designated an ORF whose function remains uncertain. Trimming pared 3 bases from V and 0 bases from J, leaving 14 bases between. This CDR3 has 16 amino acids.